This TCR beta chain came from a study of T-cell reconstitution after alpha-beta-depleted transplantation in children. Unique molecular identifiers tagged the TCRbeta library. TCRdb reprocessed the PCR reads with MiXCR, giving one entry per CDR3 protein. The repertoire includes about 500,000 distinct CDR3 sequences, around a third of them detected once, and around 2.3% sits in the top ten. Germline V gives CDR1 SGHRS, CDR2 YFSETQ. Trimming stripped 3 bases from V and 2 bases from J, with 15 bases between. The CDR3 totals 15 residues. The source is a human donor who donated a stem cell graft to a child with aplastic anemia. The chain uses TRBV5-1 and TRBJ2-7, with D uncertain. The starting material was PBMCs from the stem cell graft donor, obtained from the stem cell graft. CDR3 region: CASSSSISRAYEQYF. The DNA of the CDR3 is TGCGCCAGCAGCTCTTCCATCTCCCGTGCCTACGAGCAGTACTTC.